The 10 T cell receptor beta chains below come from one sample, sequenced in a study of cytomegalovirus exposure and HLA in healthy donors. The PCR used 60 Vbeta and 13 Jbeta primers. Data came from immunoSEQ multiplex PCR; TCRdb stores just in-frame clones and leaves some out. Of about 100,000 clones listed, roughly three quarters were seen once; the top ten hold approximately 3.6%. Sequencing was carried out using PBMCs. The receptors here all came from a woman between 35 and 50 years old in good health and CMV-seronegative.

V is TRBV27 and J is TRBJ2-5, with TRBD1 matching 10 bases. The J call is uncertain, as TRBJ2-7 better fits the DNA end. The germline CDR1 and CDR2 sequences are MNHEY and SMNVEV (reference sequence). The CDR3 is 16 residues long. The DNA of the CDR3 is TGTGCCAGCAGTTTCGTCCGGGACAGGGGTGACTACGAGCAGTACTTC. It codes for CASSFVRDRGDYEQYF.

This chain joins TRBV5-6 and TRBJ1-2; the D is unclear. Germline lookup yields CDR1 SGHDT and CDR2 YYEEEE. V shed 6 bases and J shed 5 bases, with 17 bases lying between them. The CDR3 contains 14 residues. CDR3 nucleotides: TGTGCCAGCACCCACTCCCGGGGAGATTATGGCTACACCTTC. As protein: CASTHSRGDYGYTF. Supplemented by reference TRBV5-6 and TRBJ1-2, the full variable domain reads DAGVTQSPTHLIKTRGQQVTLRCSPKSGHDTVSWYQQALGQGPQFIFQYYEEEERQRGNFPDRFSGHQFPNYSSELNVNALLLGDSALYLCASTHSRGDYGYTFGSGTRLTVV.

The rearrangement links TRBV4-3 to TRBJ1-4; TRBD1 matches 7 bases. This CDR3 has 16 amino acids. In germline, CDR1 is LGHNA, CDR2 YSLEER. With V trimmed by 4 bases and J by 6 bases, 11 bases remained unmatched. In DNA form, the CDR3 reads TGCGCCAGCAGCCCAGGCCTAACAGGGGACTATGAAAAACTGTTTTTT. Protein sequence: CASSPGLTGDYEKLFF.

The CDR3 sequence is CASSSGQGGTGELFF. The CDR3 DNA reads TGTGCCAGCAGTTCGGGACAGGGGGGTACCGGGGAGCTGTTTTTT. The V and J genes are TRBV27 and TRBJ2-2, with 11 bases that match TRBD1. V shed 4 bases and J 5 bases; nucleotides not matched to a gene: 3. CDR3 length: 15 residues. Looked up from germline, CDR1 is MNHEY and CDR2 is SMNVEV (reference sequence).

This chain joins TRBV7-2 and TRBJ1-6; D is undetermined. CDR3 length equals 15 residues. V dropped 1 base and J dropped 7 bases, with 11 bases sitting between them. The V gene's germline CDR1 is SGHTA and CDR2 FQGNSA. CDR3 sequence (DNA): TGTGCCAGCAGCTTAGGGCTTGTGGGCAATTCACCCCTCCACTTT. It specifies CASSLGLVGNSPLHF.

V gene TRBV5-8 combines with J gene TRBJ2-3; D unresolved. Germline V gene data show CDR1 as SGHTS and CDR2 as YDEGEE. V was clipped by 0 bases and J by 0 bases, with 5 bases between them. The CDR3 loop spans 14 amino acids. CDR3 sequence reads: CASSLGVSTDTQYF. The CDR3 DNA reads TGTGCCAGCAGCTTGGGAGTCAGCACAGATACGCAGTATTTT.

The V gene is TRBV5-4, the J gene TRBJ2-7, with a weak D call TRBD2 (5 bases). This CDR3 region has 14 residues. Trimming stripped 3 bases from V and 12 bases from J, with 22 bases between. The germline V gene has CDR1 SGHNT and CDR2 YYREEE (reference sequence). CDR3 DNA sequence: TGTGCCAGCAGCTCCCGCCTAGCTGGTTCCTACCTGTACTTC. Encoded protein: CASSSRLAGSYLYF.

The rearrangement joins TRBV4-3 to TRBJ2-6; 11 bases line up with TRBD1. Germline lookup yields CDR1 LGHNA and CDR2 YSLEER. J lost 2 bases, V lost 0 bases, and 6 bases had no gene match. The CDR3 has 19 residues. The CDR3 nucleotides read TGCGCCAGCAGCCAAGAGGGGACAGGGGGTCGCCCTGGGGCCAACGTCCTGACTTTC. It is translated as CASSQEGTGGRPGANVLTF.

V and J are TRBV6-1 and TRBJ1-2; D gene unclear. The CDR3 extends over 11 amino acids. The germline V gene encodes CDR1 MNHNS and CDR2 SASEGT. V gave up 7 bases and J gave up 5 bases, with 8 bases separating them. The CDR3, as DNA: TGTGCCAGCACTATCGGGTATGGCTACACCTTC. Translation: CASTIGYGYTF.

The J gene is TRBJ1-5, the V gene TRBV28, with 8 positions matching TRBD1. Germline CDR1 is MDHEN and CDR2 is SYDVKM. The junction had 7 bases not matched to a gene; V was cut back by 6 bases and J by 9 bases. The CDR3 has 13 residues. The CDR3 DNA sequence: TGTGCCAGCAGCCCGGACAGGGTCTGGCCCCAGCATTTT. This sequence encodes CASSPDRVWPQHF. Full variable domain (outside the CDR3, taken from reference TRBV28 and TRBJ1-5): DVKVTQSSRYLVKRTGEKVFLECVQDMDHENMFWYRQDPGLGLRLIYFSYDVKMKEKGDIPEGYSVSREKKERFSLILESASTNQTSMYLCASSPDRVWPQHFGDGTRLSIL.